What follows is one TCR beta chain and its context. The genes and germline here are from mouse. The read gets to within 4 residues of the CDR3 end, and the germline J gene fills in the rest. Cutaneous lymph node cells were pooled, and they were sorted using CD4, CD8alpha, NKG2D, NKG2ACE and other markers. These data come from a study of CD8+ T cells in alopecia areata. This CDR3 region has 13 residues. Germline loops: CDR1 MNHDT, CDR2 YYDKIL. cDNA serving as the sequencing template came from extracted, reverse transcribed RNA. Sequencing used immunoSEQ multiplex PCR; TCRdb keeps in-frame clones, though not all of them. Listed for the sample are 200,000 to 300,000 clones, none seen a single time.

This receptor was taken from a C3H/HeJ mouse with alopecia areata. Strain MHC haplotype: H2-k. The sample was CD4+ T cells sorted from a lymph node. The chain employs TRBV17 and TRBJ2-5; 7 positions match TRBD2. CDR3 DNA, as far as it was read: TGTGCTAGCAGTACTGGGGGTGGGGAC. This translates into CASSTGGGD. The complete CDR3 protein is CASSTGGGDTQYF.